The 29 T cell receptor beta chains given below trace back to one sample, sequenced in a study of T-cell memory formation after mild COVID-19. TCRdb reprocessed the 5' RACE reads via MiXCR and lists one record per CDR3 protein. The table lists fewer than 350,000 distinct CDR3 sequences, approximately 14% of them singletons. Sequencing was performed on PBMCs or a T cell subset sorted from them (not recorded which). The receptor set was obtained from a young man who had mild COVID-19 (a few samples of this study predate the infection). Cell type and time point are not known.

This clonotype showed up many times. The chain joins TRBV4-3 to TRBJ2-4; D ambiguous. The germline V gene has CDR1 LGHNA and CDR2 YSLEER. This CDR3 comprises 17 residues. Trimming cost V 3 bases and J 2 bases, with 17 bases left between them. The CDR3 protein is CASSQSGSLIPKNIQYF. For the CDR3, the DNA is TGCGCCAGCAGCCAGTCGGGTAGCCTAATCCCCAAAAACATTCAGTACTTC.

The chain is built from TRBV4-2 and TRBJ2-7; D call uncertain. The V gene's germline CDR1 is LGHNA and CDR2 YNFKEQ. Trimming pared 1 base from V and 7 bases from J, leaving 11 bases between. The CDR3 has 13 amino acids. The CDR3 reads CASSQARSEEQYF. As DNA, the CDR3 is TGTGCCAGCAGCCAAGCCCGGTCAGAGGAGCAGTACTTC.

This clonotype was observed a few times. This chain links TRBV5-4 with TRBJ2-5; D might be TRBD1 (7 bases). The V end was cut by 0 bases, the J end by 5 bases, with 14 bases between. This CDR3 has 15 amino acids. Per germline, CDR1 SGHNT and CDR2 YYREEE (reference sequence). The DNA for the CDR3 is TGTGCCAGCAGCTTGGCCGAGGGGGCGGGGGAGACCCAGTACTTC. It translates to CASSLAEGAGETQYF.

The chain combines TRBV7-9 with TRBJ2-2; 9 nucleotides match TRBD2. Germline values: CDR1 SEHNR, CDR2 FQNEAQ (reference sequence). This CDR3 is 16 amino acids long. V was clipped by 5 bases and J by 0 bases; unmatched bases: 4. CDR3 coding DNA: TGTGCCAGCAGCCACACTAGCGGGCCGAACACCGGGGAGCTGTTTTTT. As protein: CASSHTSGPNTGELFF.

This clonotype was recorded many times. The chain is built from TRBV29-1 and TRBJ1-2, with 7 bases fitting TRBD1. Per the germline V gene, CDR1 is SQVTM and CDR2 is ANQGSEA. The CDR3 length is 13 residues. J was trimmed by 2 bases and V by 7 bases; bases with no gene match: 7. The CDR3 DNA follows: TGCAGCGCCTTGGGACAGACGAACTATGGCTACACCTTC. It encodes CSALGQTNYGYTF.

V usage is TRBV6-2 or TRBV6-3 and J usage is TRBJ2-3; TRBD2 matches 9 bases. The germline V gene encodes CDR1 MNHEY and CDR2 SVGEGT. V dropped 4 bases and J dropped 3; count of bases not matched to a gene: 5. CDR3 length equals 15 residues. CDR3 coding DNA: TGTGCCAGCAGTTCGGCGGGGGGGCCGACAGATACGCAGTATTTT. It encodes CASSSAGGPTDTQYF.

V usage is TRBV18 and J usage is TRBJ2-7; D unresolved. The CDR3 has 15 residues. Deletions cut 0 bases from V and 3 bases from J, with 12 bases between. Germline-derived CDR1 and CDR2 are KGHSH and LQKENI. The CDR3 loop is CASSPPGRQLYEQYF. The DNA for the CDR3 is TGTGCCAGCTCACCACCGGGCAGACAACTCTACGAGCAGTACTTC.

This clonotype was counted ten times or more. V usage is TRBV20-1 and J usage is TRBJ2-1; D is unresolved. Germline V gene lookup returns CDR1 DFQATT and CDR2 SNEGSKA (reference sequence). V was pared by 0 bases and J by 4 bases, with 10 bases between. The CDR3 consists of 14 residues. The CDR3 is CSARDPSRYNEQFF. The CDR3 DNA reads as TGCAGTGCTAGAGATCCATCTAGGTACAATGAGCAGTTCTTC.

This clonotype was detected only a few times. The genes are TRBV5-1 and TRBJ1-2; the match to TRBD1 covers 7 bases. The CDR3 loop spans 16 amino acids. CDR1 and CDR2 from the germline V gene are SGHRS and YFSETQ. V was pared by 0 bases and J by 5 bases, with 10 bases of the junction left unmatched. CDR3 residues: CASSLAVGTAHYGYTF. The CDR3 coding sequence is TGCGCCAGCAGCTTGGCCGTCGGGACAGCGCATTATGGCTACACCTTC. Full variable domain (rest looked up from reference TRBV5-1 and TRBJ1-2): KAGVTQTPRYLIKTRGQQVTLSCSPISGHRSVSWYQQTPGQGLQFLFEYFSETQRNKGNFPGRFSGRQFSNSRSEMNVSTLELGDSALYLCASSLAVGTAHYGYTFGSGTRLTVV.

The CDR3: CASGLVLGTEAFF. For the CDR3, the DNA is TGTGCTAGTGGTTTGGTACTCGGGACTGAAGCTTTCTTT. The chain carries TRBV12-5 and TRBJ1-1; D is unclear. Germline CDR1 is LGHNT and CDR2 is FRNRAP. The V and J ends lost 0 bases and 5 bases respectively, with 7 bases between them. The CDR3 spans 13 residues.

The sample holds one count of this clonotype. This rearrangement joins TRBV4-1 to TRBJ1-1; a possible D gene is TRBD1 (5 bases). The CDR3 runs 14 residues. V was trimmed by 5 bases and J by 12 bases, leaving 22 bases between them. Germline V lookup: CDR1 MGHRA, CDR2 YSYEKL. The CDR3 DNA sequence: TGCGCCAGCAGCGGAGAGGGACGGAGTAGCAAAACTTTCTTT. It encodes CASSGEGRSSKTFF.

The rearrangement links TRBV6-6 to TRBJ2-6, with no clear D. CDR1 and CDR2 (germline): MNHNY, SVGAGI (reference sequence). V lost 2 bases and J lost 0, with 11 bases in between. The CDR3 extends over 17 amino acids. CDR3 sequence: CASSYARTVSGANVLTF. CDR3 DNA sequence: TGTGCCAGCAGTTACGCGAGGACCGTCTCTGGGGCCAACGTCCTGACTTTC.

This clonotype was detected only a few times. The V and J genes are TRBV20-1 and TRBJ2-1; D is perhaps TRBD2 (5 bases). V was trimmed by 6 bases and J by 5 bases, leaving 32 bases between them. The CDR3 has 19 amino acids. Germline loops: CDR1 DFQATT, CDR2 SNEGSKA (reference sequence). CDR3 nucleotides: TGCAGTGCGCCCCAACCCCCGGGGATGGGAGTAATAGGGAACAATGAGCAGTTCTTC. Protein: CSAPQPPGMGVIGNNEQFF.

This clonotype was found a few times. The chain carries TRBV11-2 and TRBJ1-1, with 11 nucleotides matching TRBD1. Germline V gives CDR1 SGHAT, CDR2 FQNNGV. This CDR3 region has 15 residues. Germline trimming cut 5 bases from V and 4 bases from J; bases unmatched to any gene: 6. The CDR3 region is CASSNWDRGVTEAFF. CDR3 sequence (DNA): TGTGCCAGCAGCAATTGGGACAGGGGGGTCACTGAAGCTTTCTTT.

This clonotype was seen only a few times. The chain employs TRBV10-3 and TRBJ2-2, with TRBD2 as a possible D gene (6 bases). The CDR3 contains 14 residues. Between the trimmed V and J ends, which lost 7 bases and 4 bases, there was a span of 13 bases. CDR1 is ENHRY, CDR2 SYGVKD, per germline. The DNA for the CDR3 is TGTGCCATCACGCCGGGGGTGCTCACCGGGGAGCTGTTTTTT. It yields the protein CAITPGVLTGELFF.

This clonotype was counted between two and nine times. The chain uses TRBV15 and TRBJ1-4, with TRBD1 matching over 7 bases. The junction had 7 bases not matched to a gene; V was cut back by 1 base and J by 11 bases. The V gene's germline CDR1 is LNHNV and CDR2 YYDKDF (reference sequence). The CDR3 consists of 14 residues. CDR3 nucleotide sequence: TGTGCCACCAGCAGAGCCCAGGGGGGGGGGAAACTGTTTTTT. It yields the protein CATSRAQGGGKLFF.

V is TRBV19 and J is TRBJ2-3; D is unclear. Germline V gene sequence: CDR1 LNHDA, CDR2 SQIVND (reference sequence). CDR3 length: 14 residues. V gave up 3 bases and J gave up 2 bases, with 9 bases separating them. The CDR3 is CASSIRAYTDTQYF. The CDR3 DNA reads TGTGCCAGTAGTATTCGAGCCTACACAGATACGCAGTATTTT.

This clonotype turned up a few times. The rearrangement joins TRBV2 to TRBJ2-7, with a weak D call TRBD1 (6 bases). This CDR3 region has 12 residues. Trimming took 6 bases from V and 2 from J, leaving 8 bases between them. CDR1 is SNHLY, CDR2 FYNNEI, per germline. The chain's CDR3 is CASRGDTYEQYF. CDR3 nucleotides: TGTGCCAGCAGGGGGGACACCTACGAGCAGTACTTC. The full variable domain, its missing parts supplied by reference TRBV2 and TRBJ2-7, is EPEVTQTPSHQVTQMGQEVILRCVPISNHLYFYWYRQILGQKVEFLVSFYNNEISEKSEIFDDQFSVERPDGSNFTLKIRSTKLEDSAMYFCASRGDTYEQYFGPGTRLTVT.

The rearrangement links TRBV6-6 to TRBJ1-5, with TRBD1 matching 7 bases. Looked up from germline, CDR1 is MNHNY and CDR2 is SVGAGI (reference sequence). The V and J ends lost 4 bases and 4 bases, in that order; junction bases with no gene match: 4. CDR3 length: 14 amino acids. The CDR3 here is CASSWRQGNQPQHF. The CDR3 region has the DNA TGTGCCAGCAGTTGGAGACAGGGTAATCAGCCCCAGCATTTT.

This clonotype has at least ten counts. The chain carries TRBV12-3 or TRBV12-4 and TRBJ2-1, with 8 positions matching TRBD1. The V and J ends lost 3 bases and 5 bases, in that order; junction bases with no gene match: 3. There are 14 residues in the CDR3. The CDR3 DNA reads as TGTGCCAGCAGTTTCAGGGGGCTCGACAATGAGCAGTTCTTC. Translated: CASSFRGLDNEQFF.

The chain has TRBV4-1 and TRBJ2-7; weak D call: TRBD1 (6 bases). The V gene lost 0 bases and the J gene lost 4 bases, with 10 bases spanning the gap. The CDR3 extends over 14 amino acids. Germline loops: CDR1 MGHRA, CDR2 YSYEKL. The CDR3 sequence: CASSQDQGWYEQYF. Here the CDR3 DNA reads TGCGCCAGCAGCCAAGACCAGGGGTGGTACGAGCAGTACTTC.

The chain is built from TRBV4-1 and TRBJ2-3, with a possible D match to TRBD2 (5 bases). The germline V and J ends were trimmed by 5 bases and 4 bases, with 7 bases remaining between them. Germline assignment: CDR1 MGHRA and CDR2 YSYEKL. The CDR3 contains 12 residues. CDR3 DNA: TGCGCCAGCAGCGGGAGTCCAGATACGCAGTATTTT. Protein product: CASSGSPDTQYF.

CDR3 loop: CASSYPLLGRRNNEQFF. CDR3 coding DNA: TGTGCCAGCAGTTACCCTCTCCTAGGCCGGCGGAACAATGAGCAGTTCTTC. This chain joins TRBV6-2 or TRBV6-3 and TRBJ2-1; D not certain. V gave up 2 bases and J gave up 5 bases, with 19 bases separating them. This CDR3 is 17 amino acids long. Per the germline V gene, CDR1 is MNHEY and CDR2 is SVGEGT.

This clonotype was recorded at least ten times. V usage is TRBV6-2 or TRBV6-3 and J usage is TRBJ2-7; 9 bases align to TRBD1. This CDR3 contains 14 residues. The germline gives CDR1 MNHEY, CDR2 SVGEGT. Trimming at V came to 0 bases and at J to 3 bases, leaving 0 bases not matched to a gene. The CDR3 region has the DNA TGTGCCAGCAGTTACTCGACAGGGGGCTACGAGCAGTACTTC. Translating gives CASSYSTGGYEQYF.

This clonotype was detected ten times or more. The chain carries TRBV12-3 or TRBV12-4 and TRBJ2-3, with D perhaps TRBD2 (5 bases). There are 14 residues in the CDR3. V was pared by 6 bases and J by 8 bases, with 18 bases between. For the CDR3, the DNA is TGTGCCAGCAGAGATCGAGGGTCCCTGGCTACGCAGTATTTT. It yields the protein CASRDRGSLATQYF.

The rearrangement uses TRBV5-1 and TRBJ2-5, with D hard to call. This CDR3 is built from 15 residues. V was trimmed by 3 bases and J by 3 bases, leaving 15 bases between them. Germline values: CDR1 SGHRS, CDR2 YFSETQ. The CDR3 sequence is CASSSFWGSEETQYF. In DNA form, the CDR3 reads TGCGCCAGCAGCTCGTTTTGGGGTTCGGAAGAGACCCAGTACTTC.

DNA of the CDR3: TGTGCCAGTTCTATGGTACACAATGAGCAGTTCTTC. Its translation: CASSMVHNEQFF. This chain connects TRBV27 to TRBJ2-1; no definite D call. V shed 9 bases and J shed 5 bases, with 11 bases lying between them. CDR1 is MNHEY, CDR2 SMNVEV, per germline (reference sequence). The CDR3 is made up of 12 amino acids.

The chain has TRBV20-1 and TRBJ2-3; 9 positions agree with TRBD2. The CDR3 is 15 residues long. The ends lost 0 bases at V and 4 bases at J; junction bases unmatched: 5. Germline V CDR1 and CDR2: DFQATT, SNEGSKA (reference sequence). The DNA for the CDR3 is TGCAGTGCTAGAGATCAGCGGGGGGCCCCAGATACGCAGTATTTT. Amino acid sequence: CSARDQRGAPDTQYF.

This clonotype has a handful of counts. This chain connects TRBV2 to TRBJ1-6; D call uncertain. The ends were cut back, 10 bases at V and 4 bases at J, with 14 bases in the middle. The CDR3 sequence is 14 residues long. CDR1 and CDR2 (germline): SNHLY, FYNNEI. Here the CDR3 reads CATGSPMYNSPLHF. Here the CDR3 DNA reads TGTGCCACCGGCTCCCCTATGTATAATTCACCCCTCCACTTT.